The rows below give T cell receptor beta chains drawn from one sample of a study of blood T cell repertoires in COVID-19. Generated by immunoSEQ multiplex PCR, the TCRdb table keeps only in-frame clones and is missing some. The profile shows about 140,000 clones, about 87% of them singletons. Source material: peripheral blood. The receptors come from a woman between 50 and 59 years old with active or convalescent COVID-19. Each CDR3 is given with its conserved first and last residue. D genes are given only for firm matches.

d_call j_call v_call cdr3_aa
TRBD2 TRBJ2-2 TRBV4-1 CASSQALAGGTGELFF
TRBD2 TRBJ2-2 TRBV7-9 CASSVGTFRTSGFTGELFF
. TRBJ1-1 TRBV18 CASSPLNRDTEAFF
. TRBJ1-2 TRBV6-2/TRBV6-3 CASSPVSHLSGYTF
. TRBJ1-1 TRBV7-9 CASRPMGHINTEAFF
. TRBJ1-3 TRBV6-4 CASSDLPGVWNTIYF
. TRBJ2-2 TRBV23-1 CAIPRSPAAGELFF
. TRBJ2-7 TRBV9 CASSVGQAPLFDEQYF
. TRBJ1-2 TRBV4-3 CASSQAFTGTGGYTF
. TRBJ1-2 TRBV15 CAVNKGGAYGYTF
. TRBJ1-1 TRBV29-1 CSVVKNTEAFF
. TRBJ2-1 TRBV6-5 CASGPDRTGYNEQFF
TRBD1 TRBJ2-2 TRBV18 CASRDRGTGELFF
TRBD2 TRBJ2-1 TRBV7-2 CASSLVAGGNNEQFF
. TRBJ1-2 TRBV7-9 CASSFPANYGYTF
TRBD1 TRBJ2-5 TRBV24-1 CATSDFWDSARKTQYF
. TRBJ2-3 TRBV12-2 CASRLATPAGVPDTQYF
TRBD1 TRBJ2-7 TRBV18 CASSPIAPGQISYEQYF
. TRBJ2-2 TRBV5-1 CASSLTVLAGTGELFF
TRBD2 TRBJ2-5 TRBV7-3 CASSSGLAGETQYF
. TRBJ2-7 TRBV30 CAWSVPGFDEQYF
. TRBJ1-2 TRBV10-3 CATTDPNYGYTF
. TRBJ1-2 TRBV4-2 CASSQELEANYGYTF
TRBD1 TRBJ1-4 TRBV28 CATSPNRGNGEKLFF
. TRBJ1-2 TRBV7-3 CASSLDGNYGYTF
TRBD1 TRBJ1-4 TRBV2 CASSGEDRGREKLFF
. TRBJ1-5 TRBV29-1 CSVVAPDQPQHF
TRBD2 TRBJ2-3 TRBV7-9 CASRTSGTDTQYF
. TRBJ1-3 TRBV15 CATSSIGTPGGNTIYF
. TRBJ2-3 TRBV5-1 CASSPAGRADTQYF
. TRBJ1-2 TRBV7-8 CASSLGGPNYGYTF
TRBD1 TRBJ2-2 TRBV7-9 CASSSPPGQGNTGELFF
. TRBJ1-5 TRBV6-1 CASSEVIGQPQHF
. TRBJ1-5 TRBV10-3 CAISDFQGHQPQHF
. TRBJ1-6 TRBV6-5 CASFFQGGDSPLHF
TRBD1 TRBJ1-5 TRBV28 CASSRGGTENQPQHF
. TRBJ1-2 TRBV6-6 CASSYPGGQAIDGYTF
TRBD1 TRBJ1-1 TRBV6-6 CASSPDTGVATEAFF
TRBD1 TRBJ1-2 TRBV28 CASSSWDREGYGYTF
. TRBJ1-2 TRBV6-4 CASSDGNPNYGYTF
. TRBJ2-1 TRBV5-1 CASSNMAGSYNEQFF
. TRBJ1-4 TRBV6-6 CASSSHMTEEKLFF
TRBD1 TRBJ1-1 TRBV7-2 CASSNRGKAFF
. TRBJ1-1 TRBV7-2 CASSFSSGGRNTEAFF
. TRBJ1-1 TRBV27 CASSTRPQAGPMNTEAFF
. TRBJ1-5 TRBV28 CASSLGRSLNQPQHF
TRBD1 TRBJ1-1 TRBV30 CAWDRGPNTEAFF
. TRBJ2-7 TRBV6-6 CASSREYEQYF
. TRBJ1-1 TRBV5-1 CASSLDIVTGNTEAFF